The T cell receptor beta chain described here comes from a study of T-cell reconstitution after alpha-beta-depleted transplantation in children. Study-wide results and caveats: Surviving recipient T cells and thymic progenitors produced the high day-60 TCRbeta diversity seen in some patients. Alpha-beta T cells present about two months after transplant were reported to originate from several hundred expanded graft clones. Newly generated T cells supplied most T-cell counts and diversity one year post-transplant.

There are many counts of this clonotype. Its antigen is not known. The CDR3 covers 20 residues. Trimming took 1 base from V and 2 from J; bases not matched to a gene: 14. Per germline, CDR1 ENHRY and CDR2 SYGVKD. Unique molecular identifiers were built into the TCRbeta library. A single record per CDR3 protein comes from TCRdb applying MiXCR to the PCR reads. The data contain roughly 250,000 distinct CDR3 sequences, roughly 8% of them singletons. The sample in question was PBMCs, mostly from graft donor cells, obtained 180 days after TCRalphabeta/CD19-depleted stem cell transplant. This TCR derives from a male patient aged 10-17 years who had a stem cell transplant for acute lymphoblastic leukemia, so the T cells may come from the graft donor. V and J are TRBV10-3 and TRBJ2-3; 11 positions match TRBD2. The CDR3: CAISEWARSGLAGNTDTQYF. CDR3 sequence (DNA): TGTGCCATCAGTGAGTGGGCCAGGAGCGGACTAGCGGGCAACACAGATACGCAGTATTTT.